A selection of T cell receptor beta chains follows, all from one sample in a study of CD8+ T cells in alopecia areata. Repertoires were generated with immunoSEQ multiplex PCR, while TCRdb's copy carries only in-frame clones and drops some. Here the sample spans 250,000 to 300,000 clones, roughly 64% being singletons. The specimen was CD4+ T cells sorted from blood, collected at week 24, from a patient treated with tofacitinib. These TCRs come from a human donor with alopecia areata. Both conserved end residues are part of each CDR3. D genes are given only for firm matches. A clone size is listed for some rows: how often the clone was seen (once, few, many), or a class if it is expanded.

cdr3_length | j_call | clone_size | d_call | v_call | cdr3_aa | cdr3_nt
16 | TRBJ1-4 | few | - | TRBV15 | CATSRAPQITNEKLFF | TGTGCCACCAGCAGAGCCCCCCAAATAACTAATGAAAAACTGTTTTTT
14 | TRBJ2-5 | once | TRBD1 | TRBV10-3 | CAISDHRGAETQYF | TGTGCCATCAGTGATCACAGGGGGGCAGAGACCCAGTACTTC
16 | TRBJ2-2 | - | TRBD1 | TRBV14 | CASSQIRGQGTGELFF | TGTGCCAGCAGCCAGATTCGGGGACAGGGCACCGGGGAGCTGTTTTTT
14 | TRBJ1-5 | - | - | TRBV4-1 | CASSNPGPNQPQHF | TGCGCCAGCAGCAACCCCGGACCTAATCAGCCCCAGCATTTT
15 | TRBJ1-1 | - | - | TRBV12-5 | CASGLARQAGPEAFF | TGTGCTAGTGGTTTGGCGCGACAGGCGGGCCCCGAAGCTTTCTTT
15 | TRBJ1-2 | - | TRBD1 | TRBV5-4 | CASSLRQGNNYGYTF | TGTGCCAGCAGCTTGAGACAGGGGAACAACTATGGCTACACCTTC
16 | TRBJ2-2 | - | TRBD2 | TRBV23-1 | CASLLRAGGDTGELFF | TGCGCCAGCCTACTACGAGCGGGGGGCGACACCGGGGAGCTGTTTTTT
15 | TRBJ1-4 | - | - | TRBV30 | CAWNEGSATNEKLFF | TGTGCCTGGAATGAGGGTTCGGCAACTAATGAAAAACTGTTTTTT
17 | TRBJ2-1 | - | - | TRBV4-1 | CASSQRAWLALYNEQFF | TGCGCCAGCAGCCAACGTGCCTGGCTAGCCCTGTACAATGAGCAGTTCTTC
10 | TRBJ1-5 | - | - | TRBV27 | CARGNLGAHF | TGTGCCAGGGGGAATCTAGGGGCGCATTTT
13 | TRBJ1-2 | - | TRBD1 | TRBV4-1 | CASSQWTGDGYTF | TGCGCCAGCAGCCAGTGGACAGGGGATGGCTACACCTTC
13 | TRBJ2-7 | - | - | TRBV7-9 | CASSLAGGYEQYF | TGTGCCAGCAGCTTGGCCGGGGGCTACGAGCAGTACTTC
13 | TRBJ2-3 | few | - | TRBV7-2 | CASSPLGPDTQYF | TGTGCCAGCAGCCCCCTCGGCCCAGATACGCAGTATTTT
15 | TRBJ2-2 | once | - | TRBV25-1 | CASSEGQPLVGGLFF | TGTGCCAGCAGTGAAGGGCAGCCGCTTGTGGGTGGGCTGTTTTTT
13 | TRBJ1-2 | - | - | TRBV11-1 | CASSPRGVYGYTF | TGTGCCAGCAGCCCGAGGGGAGTCTATGGCTACACCTTC
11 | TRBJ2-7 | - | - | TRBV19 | CATSISHEQYF | TGTGCCACCTCCATCTCTCACGAGCAGTACTTC
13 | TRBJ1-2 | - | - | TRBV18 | CASSPPGAHGYTF | TGTGCCAGCTCACCACCCGGGGCCCATGGCTACACCTTC
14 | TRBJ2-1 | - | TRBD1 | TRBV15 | CATSTDRGHNEQFF | TGTGCCACCAGCACGGACAGGGGCCACAATGAGCAGTTCTTC
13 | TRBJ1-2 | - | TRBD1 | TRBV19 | CAIGTGGSYGYTF | TGTGCCATTGGGACAGGGGGATCCTATGGCTACACCTTC
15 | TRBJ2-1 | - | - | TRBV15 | CATSRLQGTSNEQFF | TGTGCCACCAGCAGACTACAGGGGACTTCCAATGAGCAGTTCTTC
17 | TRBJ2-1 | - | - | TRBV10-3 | CAISELFEGARGNEQFF | TGTGCCATCAGTGAGCTATTCGAGGGGGCGCGGGGCAATGAGCAGTTCTTC
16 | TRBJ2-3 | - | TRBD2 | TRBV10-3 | CAISPTSGAWGDTQYF | TGTGCCATCAGCCCTACTAGCGGGGCATGGGGAGATACGCAGTATTTT
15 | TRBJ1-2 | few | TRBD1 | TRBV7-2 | CASSPDRAGNYGYTF | TGTGCCAGCAGCCCCGACAGGGCGGGGAACTATGGCTACACCTTC
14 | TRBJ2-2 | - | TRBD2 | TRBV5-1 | CASGAGMNTGELFF | TGCGCCAGCGGAGCGGGGATGAACACCGGGGAGCTGTTTTTT
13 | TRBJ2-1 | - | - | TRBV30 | CAWGDRAFNEQFF | TGTGCCTGGGGGGACCGGGCCTTCAATGAGCAGTTCTTC
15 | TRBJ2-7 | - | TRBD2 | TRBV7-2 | CASTPSGQGRHEQYF | TGTGCCAGCACCCCTAGCGGGCAGGGGAGACACGAGCAGTACTTC
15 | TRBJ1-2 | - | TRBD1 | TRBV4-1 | CASSQGTGGNYGYTF | TGCGCCAGCAGCCAAGGGACAGGGGGAAACTATGGCTACACCTTC
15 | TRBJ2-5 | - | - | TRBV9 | CASSVGVTVQETQYF | TGTGCCAGCAGCGTAGGGGTGACAGTCCAAGAGACCCAGTACTTC
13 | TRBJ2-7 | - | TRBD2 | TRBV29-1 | CSALAGSSYEQYF | TGCAGCGCCTTAGCGGGGAGCTCCTACGAGCAGTACTTC
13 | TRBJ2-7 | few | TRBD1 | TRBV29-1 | CSVNSGTGYEQYF | TGCAGCGTTAATTCCGGGACAGGCTACGAGCAGTACTTC
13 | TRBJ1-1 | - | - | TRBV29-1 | CSVERVIYTEAFF | TGCAGCGTTGAACGAGTGATCTACACTGAAGCTTTCTTT
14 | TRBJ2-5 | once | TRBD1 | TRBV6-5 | CASSRGTGRETQYF | TGTGCCAGCAGTAGGGGGACAGGGAGAGAGACCCAGTACTTC
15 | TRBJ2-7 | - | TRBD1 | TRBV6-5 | CASRVSRDRVYEQYF | TGTGCCAGCAGGGTCAGCCGGGACAGAGTCTACGAGCAGTACTTC
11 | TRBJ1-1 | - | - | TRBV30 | CAWSPRETAFF | TGTGCCTGGTCCCCTCGGGAGACAGCTTTCTTT
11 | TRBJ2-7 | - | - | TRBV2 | CASTSYNEQYF | TGTGCCAGCACCTCGTATAACGAGCAGTACTTC
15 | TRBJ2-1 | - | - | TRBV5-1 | CASSHPYSRADEQFF | TGCGCCAGCAGCCACCCCTACAGTCGGGCGGATGAGCAGTTCTTC
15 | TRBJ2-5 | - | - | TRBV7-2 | CASSAWTVQGKTQYF | TGTGCCAGCAGCGCCTGGACAGTCCAGGGGAAGACCCAGTACTTC
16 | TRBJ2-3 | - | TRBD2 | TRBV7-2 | CASRESGAISTDTQYF | TGTGCCAGCAGAGAGAGCGGGGCGATTAGCACAGATACGCAGTATTTT
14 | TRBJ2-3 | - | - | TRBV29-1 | CSVALAGSTDTQYF | TGCAGCGTTGCCCTGGCAGGGAGCACAGATACGCAGTATTTT
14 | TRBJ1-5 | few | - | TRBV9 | CASSVGQGNQPQHF | TGTGCCAGCAGCGTAGGCCAGGGAAATCAGCCCCAGCATTTT
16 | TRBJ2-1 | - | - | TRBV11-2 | CASSPRLESSYNEQFF | TGTGCCAGCAGCCCTCGACTAGAGAGCTCCTACAATGAGCAGTTCTTC
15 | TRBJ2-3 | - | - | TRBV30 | CAWSPGEEGTDTQYF | TGTGCCTGGAGTCCCGGAGAGGAGGGGACAGATACGCAGTATTTT
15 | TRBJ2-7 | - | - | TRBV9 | CASSVVGESPTEQYF | TGTGCCAGCAGCGTAGTGGGGGAGTCGCCCACCGAGCAGTACTTC
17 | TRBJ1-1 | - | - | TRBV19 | CASSTTPGGAWNTEAFF | TGTGCCAGTAGTACTACACCGGGGGGCGCTTGGAACACTGAAGCTTTCTTT
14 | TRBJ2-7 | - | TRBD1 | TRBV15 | CATSIPGQGEEQYF | TGTGCCACCAGCATACCGGGACAGGGGGAAGAGCAGTACTTC
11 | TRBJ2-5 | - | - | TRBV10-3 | CAISGPIRCHF | TGTGCCATCAGTGGACCAATAAGGTGCCACTTC
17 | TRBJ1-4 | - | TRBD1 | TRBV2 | CASSYETGGSTNEKLFF | TGTGCCAGCAGTTATGAAACAGGGGGATCAACTAATGAAAAACTGTTTTTT
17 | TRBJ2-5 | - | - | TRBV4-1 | CASSQDPSRGWQETQYF | TGCGCCAGCAGCCAAGATCCCTCCCGAGGGTGGCAAGAGACCCAGTACTTC
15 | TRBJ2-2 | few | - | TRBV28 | CASSRSLPLTGELFF | TGTGCCAGCAGTCGAAGCCTTCCCCTCACCGGGGAGCTGTTTTTT